This T cell receptor (beta chain) was captured by sequencing in a study of blood T cell repertoires in COVID-19. Study-wide context: Acute-phase and convalescent COVID-19 samples originated in the United States, Italy and Spain. The analysed material was cDNA or gDNA that came from T cells, B-cell-depleted T cells, or PBMCs.

In the original processing: Amplified reference gene primers provided the basis for estimating nucleated cell counts. TCRdb keeps only in-frame clones here, not all; method: immunoSEQ multiplex PCR. The DNA was the basis for D and trimming; V, J and clone size are from that table. The table lists some 100,000 clones, about nine tenths of them singletons. The germline V and J ends were trimmed by 2 bases and 5 bases, with 10 bases remaining between them. Germline lookup yields CDR1 GTSNPN and CDR2 SVGIG (reference sequence). The CDR3 sequence is 13 residues long. This receptor was taken from a man aged 50 or older with acute or convalescent COVID-19. The sample was peripheral blood. The chain couples TRBV30 to TRBJ1-5, with D unresolved. The CDR3 sequence: CAWSYGYDQPQHF. For the CDR3, the DNA is TGTGCCTGGAGTTACGGGTATGATCAGCCCCAGCATTTT.